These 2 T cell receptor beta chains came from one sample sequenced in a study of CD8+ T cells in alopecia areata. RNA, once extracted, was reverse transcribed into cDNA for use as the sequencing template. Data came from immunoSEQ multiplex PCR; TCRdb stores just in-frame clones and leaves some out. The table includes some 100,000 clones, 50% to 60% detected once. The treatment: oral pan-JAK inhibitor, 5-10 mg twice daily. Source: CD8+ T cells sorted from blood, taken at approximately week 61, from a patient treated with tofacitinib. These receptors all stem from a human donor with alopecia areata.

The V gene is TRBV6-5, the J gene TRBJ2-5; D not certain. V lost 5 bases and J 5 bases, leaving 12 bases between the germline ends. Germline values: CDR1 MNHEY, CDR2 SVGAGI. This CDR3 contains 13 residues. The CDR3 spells CASSPQRIETQYF. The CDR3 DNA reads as TGTGCCAGCAGTCCACAGAGAATTGAGACCCAGTACTTC.

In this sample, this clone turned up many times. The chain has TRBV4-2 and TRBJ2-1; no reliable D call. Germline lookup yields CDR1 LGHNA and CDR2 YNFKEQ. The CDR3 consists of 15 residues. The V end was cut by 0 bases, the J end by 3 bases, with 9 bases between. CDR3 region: CASSQEQAIYNEQFF. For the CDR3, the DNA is TGTGCCAGCAGCCAAGAGCAAGCGATCTACAATGAGCAGTTCTTC.